The present T cell receptor (beta chain) was sequenced within a study of CD8 T cells in ankylosing spondylitis. Study-level results: Reported data indicate significant enrichment of disease-linked clones within matched ankylosing spondylitis synovial fluid. Some of these motif variants have turned up before, in reports on reactive arthritis synovial fluid and blood. CD8+ by phenotype, disease-linked clones were relatively rare in peripheral blood.

MiXCR was run by TCRdb on the 5' RACE reads, yielding one entry per CDR3 protein. The sample holds 300,000 to 400,000 distinct CDR3 sequences; about 14% are singletons and the top ten take roughly 0.99%. A few counts support this clonotype. As yet, its antigen is unknown. The clonotype comes from a male donor with ankylosing spondylitis or in good health (not recorded which). The specimen sequenced was blood, either unsorted or a sorted T cell fraction (not recorded which).

As DNA, the CDR3 is TGCGCCAGCAGTTATACACGGGATACGCAGTATTTT. Translation gives CASSYTRDTQYF. This chain uses TRBV5-1 with TRBJ2-3, with D uncertain. Germline CDR1 reads SGHRS; CDR2 reads YFSETQ. The V gene lost 5 bases and the J gene lost 6 bases, with 10 bases spanning the gap. The CDR3 has 12 residues.